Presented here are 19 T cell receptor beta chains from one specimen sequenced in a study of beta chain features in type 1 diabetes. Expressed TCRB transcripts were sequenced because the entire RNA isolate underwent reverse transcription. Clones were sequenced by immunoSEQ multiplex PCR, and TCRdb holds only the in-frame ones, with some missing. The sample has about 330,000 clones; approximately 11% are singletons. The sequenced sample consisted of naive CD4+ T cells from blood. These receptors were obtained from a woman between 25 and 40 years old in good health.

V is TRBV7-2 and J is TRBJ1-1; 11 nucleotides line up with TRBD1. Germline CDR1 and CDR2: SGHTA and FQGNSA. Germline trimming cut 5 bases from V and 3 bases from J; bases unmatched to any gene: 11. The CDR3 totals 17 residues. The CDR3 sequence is CASSPTTGTGGDTEAFF. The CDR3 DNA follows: TGTGCCAGCAGCCCCACTACCGGGACAGGGGGGGACACTGAAGCTTTCTTT.

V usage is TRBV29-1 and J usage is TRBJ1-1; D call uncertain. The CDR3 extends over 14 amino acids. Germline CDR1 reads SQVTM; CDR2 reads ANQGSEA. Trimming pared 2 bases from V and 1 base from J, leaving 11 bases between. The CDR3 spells CSVEPGSGNTEAFF. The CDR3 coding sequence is TGCAGCGTTGAACCCGGCTCAGGGAACACTGAAGCTTTCTTT.

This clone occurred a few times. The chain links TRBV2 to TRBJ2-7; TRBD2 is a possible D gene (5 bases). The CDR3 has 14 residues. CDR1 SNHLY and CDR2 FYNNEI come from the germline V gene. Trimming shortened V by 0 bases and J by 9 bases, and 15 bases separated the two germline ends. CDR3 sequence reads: CASSEALSRVAQYF. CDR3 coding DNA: TGTGCCAGCAGTGAAGCGCTTTCGCGGGTAGCGCAGTACTTC.

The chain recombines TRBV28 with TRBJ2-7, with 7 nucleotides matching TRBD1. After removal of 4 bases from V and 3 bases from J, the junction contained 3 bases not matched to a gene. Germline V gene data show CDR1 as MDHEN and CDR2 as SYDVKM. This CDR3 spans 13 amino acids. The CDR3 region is CASSSGTDYEQYF. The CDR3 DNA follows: TGTGCCAGCAGTTCCGGGACAGACTACGAGCAGTACTTC.

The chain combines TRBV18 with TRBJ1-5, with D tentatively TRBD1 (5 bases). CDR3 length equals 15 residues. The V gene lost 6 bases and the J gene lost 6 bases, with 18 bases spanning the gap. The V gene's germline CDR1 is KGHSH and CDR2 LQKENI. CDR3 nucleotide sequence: TGTGCCAGCTCTCCGGGCGGGGGTAGGGGTCAGCCCCAGCATTTT. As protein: CASSPGGGRGQPQHF.

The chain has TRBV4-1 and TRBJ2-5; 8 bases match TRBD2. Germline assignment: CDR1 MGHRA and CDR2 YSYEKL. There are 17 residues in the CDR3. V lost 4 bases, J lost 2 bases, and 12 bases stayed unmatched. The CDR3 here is CASSLLSSGGIQETQYF. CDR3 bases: TGCGCCAGCAGCCTCCTGTCGTCGGGAGGGATTCAAGAGACCCAGTACTTC.

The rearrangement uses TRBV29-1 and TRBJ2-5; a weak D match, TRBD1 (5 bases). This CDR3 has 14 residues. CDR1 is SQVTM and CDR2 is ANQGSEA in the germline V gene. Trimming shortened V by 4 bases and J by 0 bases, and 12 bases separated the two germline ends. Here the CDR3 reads CSVVVTRDQETQYF. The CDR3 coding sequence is TGCAGCGTTGTAGTTACCAGGGACCAAGAGACCCAGTACTTC.

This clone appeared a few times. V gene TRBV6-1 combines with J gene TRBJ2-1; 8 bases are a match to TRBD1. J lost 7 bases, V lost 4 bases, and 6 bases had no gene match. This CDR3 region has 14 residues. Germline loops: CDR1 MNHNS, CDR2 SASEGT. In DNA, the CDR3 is TGTGCCAGCAGTGCCCAGGGGGCGAGGAATGAGCAGTTCTTC. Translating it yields CASSAQGARNEQFF.

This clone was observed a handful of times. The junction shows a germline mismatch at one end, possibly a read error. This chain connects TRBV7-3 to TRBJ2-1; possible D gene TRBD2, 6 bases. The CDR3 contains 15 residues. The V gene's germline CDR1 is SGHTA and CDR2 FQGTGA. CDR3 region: CASSLTGDRYNEQFF. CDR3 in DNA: TGTGCCAGCAGCCTAACGGGAGACCGATACAATGAGCAGTTCTTC. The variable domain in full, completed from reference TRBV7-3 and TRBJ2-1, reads GAGVSQTPSNKVTEKGKYVELRCDPISGHTALYWYRQSLGQGPEFLIYFQGTGAADDSGLPNDRFFAVRPEGSVSTLKIQRTERGDSAVYLCASSLTGDRYNEQFFGPGTRLTVL.

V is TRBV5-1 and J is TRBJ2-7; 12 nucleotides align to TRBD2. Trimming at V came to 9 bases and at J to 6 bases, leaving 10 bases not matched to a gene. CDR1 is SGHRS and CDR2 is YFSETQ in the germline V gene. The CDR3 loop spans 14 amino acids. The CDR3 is CATTQTSGSPEQYF. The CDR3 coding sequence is TGCGCCACCACCCAGACTAGCGGGAGTCCCGAGCAGTACTTC.

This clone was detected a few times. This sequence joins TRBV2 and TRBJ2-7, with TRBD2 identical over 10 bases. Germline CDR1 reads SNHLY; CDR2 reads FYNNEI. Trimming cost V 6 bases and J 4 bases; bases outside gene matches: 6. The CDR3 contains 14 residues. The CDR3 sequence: CASSGLAGVYEQYF. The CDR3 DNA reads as TGTGCCAGCAGCGGGCTAGCGGGAGTGTACGAGCAGTACTTC.

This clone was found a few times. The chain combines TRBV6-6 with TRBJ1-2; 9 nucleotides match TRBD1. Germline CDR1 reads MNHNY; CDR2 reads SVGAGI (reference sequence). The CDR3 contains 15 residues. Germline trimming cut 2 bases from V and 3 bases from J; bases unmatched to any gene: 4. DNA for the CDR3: TGTGCCAGCAGTTACGGGACAGGGAGCGACTATGGCTACACCTTC. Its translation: CASSYGTGSDYGYTF.

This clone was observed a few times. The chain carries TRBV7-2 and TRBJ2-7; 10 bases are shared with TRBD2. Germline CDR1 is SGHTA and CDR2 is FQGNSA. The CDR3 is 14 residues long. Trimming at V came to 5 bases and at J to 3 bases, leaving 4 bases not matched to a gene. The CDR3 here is CASSRTSGIYEQYF. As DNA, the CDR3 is TGTGCCAGCAGCCGGACTAGCGGAATCTACGAGCAGTACTTC.

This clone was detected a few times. CDR3 coding DNA: TGTGCCAGCAGTTTGAGACTAGCCTCCTACAATGAGCAGTTCTTC. Encoded protein: CASSLRLASYNEQFF. The genes are TRBV27 and TRBJ2-1; TRBD2 agrees at 7 bases. Trimming cost V 3 bases and J 0 bases; bases outside gene matches: 2. Germline lookup yields CDR1 MNHEY and CDR2 SMNVEV (reference sequence). The CDR3 covers 15 residues.

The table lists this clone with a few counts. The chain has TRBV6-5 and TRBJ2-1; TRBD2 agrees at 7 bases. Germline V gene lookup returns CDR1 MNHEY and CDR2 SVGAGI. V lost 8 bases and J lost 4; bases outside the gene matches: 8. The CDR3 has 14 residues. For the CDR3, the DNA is TGTGCCAGCGGCGGGAGTCTGGTGTACAATGAGCAGTTCTTC. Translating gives CASGGSLVYNEQFF.

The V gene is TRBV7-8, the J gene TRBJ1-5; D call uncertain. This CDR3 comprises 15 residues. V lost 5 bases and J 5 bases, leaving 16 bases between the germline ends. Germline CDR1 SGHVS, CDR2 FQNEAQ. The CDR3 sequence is CASSARLYPHQPQHF. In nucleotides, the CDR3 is TGTGCCAGCAGCGCCCGACTCTACCCACATCAGCCCCAGCATTTT.

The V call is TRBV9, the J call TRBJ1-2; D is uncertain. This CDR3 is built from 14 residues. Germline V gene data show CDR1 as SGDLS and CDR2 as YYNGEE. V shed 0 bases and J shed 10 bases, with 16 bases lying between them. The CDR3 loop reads CASSVASQVGIYTF. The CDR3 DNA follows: TGTGCCAGCAGCGTAGCTAGCCAGGTTGGGATCTACACCTTC.

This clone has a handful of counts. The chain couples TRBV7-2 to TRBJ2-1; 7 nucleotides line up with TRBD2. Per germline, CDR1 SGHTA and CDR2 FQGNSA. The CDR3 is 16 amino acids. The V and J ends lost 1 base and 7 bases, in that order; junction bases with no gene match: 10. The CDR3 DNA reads TGTGCCAGCAGCTTAGGGTGGGGAAGCGGGACTAATGAGCAGTTCTTC. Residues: CASSLGWGSGTNEQFF.

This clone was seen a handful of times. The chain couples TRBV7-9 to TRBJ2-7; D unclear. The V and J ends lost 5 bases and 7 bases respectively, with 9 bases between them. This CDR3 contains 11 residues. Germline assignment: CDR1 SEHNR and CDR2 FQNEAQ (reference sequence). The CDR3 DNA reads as TGTGCCAGCAGCCTTTATGTGGAGCAGTACTTC. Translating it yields CASSLYVEQYF.